These 27 T cell receptor beta chains originate from one sample sequenced in a study of T cell responses to AZD1222 COVID-19 vaccine. Clones were sequenced by immunoSEQ multiplex PCR, and TCRdb holds only the in-frame ones, with some missing. The table lists approximately 100,000 clones, roughly 90% of them singletons. This specimen consisted of peripheral blood, obtained on day 0 of AZD1222 vaccination. These receptors were collected from an adult in good health.

The V and J genes are TRBV5-1 and TRBJ1-3, with unresolved D. This CDR3 has 14 residues. The V gene lost 0 bases and the J gene lost 0 bases, with 4 bases spanning the gap. The germline V gene has CDR1 SGHRS and CDR2 YFSETQ. The CDR3 DNA reads TGCGCCAGCAGCTTGGCAGGCTCTGGAAACACCATATATTTT. Translation gives CASSLAGSGNTIYF.

This clone was counted once. The chain recombines TRBV4-3 with TRBJ1-5; D remains ambiguous. CDR1 is LGHNA, CDR2 YSLEER, per germline. CDR3 length: 16 amino acids. V was trimmed by 0 bases and J by 3 bases, leaving 12 bases between them. The CDR3 is CASSQDWAVPNQPQHF. The CDR3 region has the DNA TGCGCCAGCAGCCAAGATTGGGCAGTCCCCAATCAGCCCCAGCATTTT.

The chain has TRBV6-6 and TRBJ1-2; TRBD1 aligns across 7 bases. CDR3 size: 15 residues. Germline trimming cut 2 bases from V and 4 bases from J; bases unmatched to any gene: 7. The germline V gene has CDR1 MNHNY and CDR2 SVGAGI (reference sequence). As DNA, the CDR3 is TGTGCCAGCAGTTACCTACAGACAGGGCTCTATGGCTACACCTTC. It codes for CASSYLQTGLYGYTF.

The genes are TRBV11-3 and TRBJ1-6, with no clear D. Germline V CDR1 and CDR2: SGHNT, YENEEA. V was shortened by 3 bases and J by 10 bases, with 13 bases between the two germline ends. There are 14 residues in the CDR3. In DNA, the CDR3 is TGTGCCAGCAGCTTGAGGGCAATTGGGTCACCCCTCCACTTT. This encodes CASSLRAIGSPLHF. Variable domain in full (rest from reference TRBV11-3 and TRBJ1-6): EAGVVQSPRYKIIEKKQPVAFWCNPISGHNTLYWYLQNLGQGPELLIRYENEEAVDDSQLPKDRFSAERLKGVDSTLKIQPAELGDSAVYLCASSLRAIGSPLHFGNGTRLTVT.

This clone appeared once. CDR3 residues: CASSYSSRIQGTGYTF. The CDR3 nucleotides read TGTGCCAGCAGTTACTCGAGTCGGATACAGGGGACCGGCTACACCTTC. The V call is TRBV6-5, the J call TRBJ1-2, with 7 bases identical to TRBD1. CDR3 length: 16 residues. Trimming removed 0 bases from V and 8 bases from J; junction bases left unmatched: 12. CDR1 and CDR2 from the germline V gene are MNHEY and SVGAGI.

The sample holds one count of this clone. V gene TRBV6-4 combines with J gene TRBJ1-1; D is ambiguous. The CDR3 is made up of 13 amino acids. Per the germline V gene, CDR1 is MRHNA and CDR2 is SNTAGT. The V gene lost 5 bases and the J gene lost 3 bases, with 10 bases spanning the gap. The CDR3 DNA reads as TGTGCCAGCAGTTTATCCCGGGACACTGAAGCTTTCTTT. It encodes CASSLSRDTEAFF.

The chain joins TRBV28 to TRBJ1-4; no definite D call. Per the germline V gene, CDR1 is MDHEN and CDR2 is SYDVKM. The CDR3 totals 15 residues. Trimming took 5 bases from V and 0 from J, leaving 10 bases between them. This CDR3 is CASSLTPTTNEKLFF. The CDR3 nucleotides read TGTGCCAGCAGTCTTACACCGACAACTAATGAAAAACTGTTTTTT.

This sequence joins TRBV12-2 and TRBJ2-1; the table's TRBD1 call for D was not verified on the DNA. TRBV12-2 is classified as a pseudogene. CDR3 length: 13 amino acids. The CDR3 is CASLRQGYNEQFF. The CDR3 nucleotides are TGTGCAAGTCTGAGGCAGGGCTACAATGAGCAGTTCTTC.

The chain recombines TRBV13 with TRBJ1-2; D is uncertain. Trimming took 6 bases from V and 3 from J, leaving 14 bases between them. The CDR3 covers 14 residues. Germline values: CDR1 PRHDT, CDR2 FYEKMQ (reference sequence). The CDR3 nucleotides are TGTGCCAGCAGTCCTGGTACCCCCGACTATGGCTACACCTTC. It codes for CASSPGTPDYGYTF.

The V and J genes are TRBV2 and TRBJ2-1; TRBD2 aligns across 9 bases. Trimming at V came to 3 bases and at J to 6 bases, leaving 3 bases not matched to a gene. The CDR3 length is 14 residues. The germline gives CDR1 SNHLY, CDR2 FYNNEI. CDR3 nucleotide sequence: TGTGCCAGCAGTGAGGTAGCGGGAGTCAATGAGCAGTTCTTC. Amino acid sequence: CASSEVAGVNEQFF.

The chain uses TRBV5-1 and TRBJ2-5, with 12 bases identical to TRBD2. Germline values: CDR1 SGHRS, CDR2 YFSETQ. The ends lost 6 bases at V and 3 bases at J; junction bases unmatched: 6. This CDR3 has 15 amino acids. CDR3 region: CASTRTSGKEETQYF. In DNA, the CDR3 is TGCGCCAGCACGAGGACTAGCGGGAAAGAAGAGACCCAGTACTTC.

V is TRBV5-1 and J is TRBJ2-3, with 12 bases that match TRBD2. Unmatched junction bases numbered 20, after V lost 7 bases and J lost 11 bases. The CDR3 runs to 17 residues. Germline V gene lookup returns CDR1 SGHRS and CDR2 YFSETQ. Here the CDR3 reads CASAGTSGRSAQGEQYF. CDR3 bases: TGCGCCAGCGCCGGAACTAGCGGGAGGTCTGCCCAGGGAGAGCAGTATTTT.

This clone was detected once. Other nucleotide sequences in the sample specify the same CDR3. CDR3 in amino acids: CASSFRGLNQPQHF. The CDR3 nucleotides read TGTGCCAGCAGTTTCAGGGGTCTAAATCAGCCCCAGCATTTT. The chain is built from TRBV27 and TRBJ1-5; D possibly corresponds to TRBD1 (6 bases). This CDR3 is 14 amino acids long. The V and J ends lost 3 bases and 4 bases respectively, with 10 bases between them. The germline CDR1 and CDR2 sequences are MNHEY and SMNVEV (reference sequence).

The chain joins TRBV2 to TRBJ2-5; D tentatively fits TRBD1 or TRBD2 (5 bases each). Germline V CDR1 and CDR2: SNHLY, FYNNEI. The CDR3 has 13 amino acids. V lost 7 bases to trimming and J lost 2 bases, with 11 bases between them. CDR3 sequence: CASNERGQETQYF. CDR3 DNA sequence: TGTGCCAGCAATGAGAGGGGTCAAGAGACCCAGTACTTC.

J is TRBJ2-3 and V is TRBV11-2; D tentatively reads TRBD1 or TRBD2 (5 bases each). V was trimmed by 4 bases and J by 10 bases, leaving 9 bases between them. This CDR3 has 11 residues. Germline lookup yields CDR1 SGHAT and CDR2 FQNNGV. The CDR3 region has the DNA TGTGCCAGCAGCTCGGGACGGGCGCAGTATTTT. The encoded protein is CASSSGRAQYF.

The chain couples TRBV7-2 to TRBJ2-7, with TRBD2 matching over 13 bases. The junction had 6 bases not matched to a gene; V was cut back by 4 bases and J by 6 bases. The CDR3 has 15 amino acids. Germline V gene data show CDR1 as SGHTA and CDR2 as FQGNSA. This CDR3 is CASSSGLAGEGEQYF. CDR3 DNA: TGTGCCAGCAGCTCCGGACTAGCGGGAGAGGGCGAGCAGTACTTC. Full variable domain (outside the CDR3, taken from reference TRBV7-2 and TRBJ2-7): GAGVSQSPSNKVTEKGKDVELRCDPISGHTALYWYRQSLGQGLEFLIYFQGNSAPDKSGLPSDRFSAERTGGSVSTLTIQRTQQEDSAVYLCASSSGLAGEGEQYFGPGTRLTVT.

This rearrangement joins TRBV11-2 to TRBJ1-3, with 8 bases fitting TRBD1. V trimming: 4 bases; J trimming: 4 bases; junction bases outside the gene matches: 6. The CDR3 sequence is 15 residues long. Germline V gene lookup returns CDR1 SGHAT and CDR2 FQNNGV. The CDR3 region is CASSWGRDRGNTIYF. CDR3 coding DNA: TGTGCCAGCAGCTGGGGTCGGGACAGGGGAAACACCATATATTTT.

The rearrangement uses TRBV24-1 and TRBJ2-1; D unclear. CDR3 length: 13 amino acids. V was clipped by 4 bases and J by 3 bases, with 6 bases between them. CDR1 is KGHDR, CDR2 SFDVKD, per germline. CDR3 DNA sequence: TGTGCCACCAGTGAAGCATACTACAATGAGCAGTTCTTC. Translation gives CATSEAYYNEQFF.

J is TRBJ2-7 and V is TRBV10-3; no reliable D call. V lost 0 bases and J 5 bases, leaving 5 bases between the germline ends. CDR1 is ENHRY, CDR2 SYGVKD, per germline. The CDR3 covers 12 residues. The CDR3 region is CAISESVHEQYF. DNA of the CDR3: TGTGCCATCAGTGAGTCGGTACACGAGCAGTACTTC.

The gene calls are TRBV6-2 or TRBV6-3 and TRBJ1-2; TRBD1 might be the D (5 bases). This CDR3 spans 13 amino acids. Trimming removed 1 base at V and 8 bases at J, with 11 bases between. CDR1 and CDR2 from the germline V gene are MNHEY and SVGEGT. The chain's CDR3 is CASSYFQGSGYTF. Here the CDR3 DNA reads TGTGCCAGCAGTTACTTTCAGGGTAGCGGCTACACCTTC.

V and J are TRBV3-1 (or the pseudogene TRBV3-2) and TRBJ1-3; D ambiguous. Per the germline V gene, CDR1 is LGHDT and CDR2 is YNNKEL (reference sequence). V was pared by 1 base and J by 0 bases, with 7 bases between. This CDR3 has 15 residues. CDR3 region: CASSQVSVSGNTIYF. The CDR3 region has the DNA TGTGCCAGCAGCCAAGTTTCAGTCTCTGGAAACACCATATATTTT.

The J gene is TRBJ1-6, the V gene TRBV7-2; 7 bases agree with TRBD1. In germline, CDR1 is SGHTA, CDR2 FQGNSA. CDR3 length equals 18 residues. The V segment lost 1 base and the J segment 8 bases; nucleotides outside the gene matches: 14. CDR3 sequence reads: CASSLVLFSSGQHSPLHF. The CDR3 region has the DNA TGTGCCAGCAGCTTAGTTCTGTTTTCATCGGGACAGCATTCACCCCTCCACTTT.

The rearrangement joins TRBV9 to TRBJ1-3; 7 bases are shared with TRBD1. V was clipped by 0 bases and J by 0 bases; unmatched bases: 6. The CDR3 sequence is 17 residues long. CDR1 and CDR2 from the germline V gene are SGDLS and YYNGEE. CDR3 in DNA: TGTGCCAGCAGCGTAGGGCCAGGGGGTTACTCTGGAAACACCATATATTTT. As protein: CASSVGPGGYSGNTIYF.

This clone was seen once. The V and J genes are TRBV24-1 and TRBJ2-2; 12 bases match TRBD2. This CDR3 is built from 17 residues. J gave up 4 bases and V 4 bases, and 6 bases lay outside the gene matches. CDR1 is KGHDR, CDR2 SFDVKD, per germline. The CDR3 nucleotides read TGTGCCACCAGTGACCCAAGACTAGCGGGAGTCACCGGGGAGCTGTTTTTT. Its translation is CATSDPRLAGVTGELFF.

This chain joins TRBV30 and TRBJ1-1; D gene unclear. This CDR3 region has 12 residues. Trimming took 2 bases from V and 8 from J, leaving 12 bases between them. The germline CDR1 and CDR2 sequences are GTSNPN and SVGIG (reference sequence). The CDR3 DNA reads TGTGCCTGGAGTCTTAAGACTGGGGAAGCTTTCTTT. Translation: CAWSLKTGEAFF. Variable domain in full (rest from reference TRBV30 and TRBJ1-1): SQTIHQWPATLVQPVGSPLSLECTVEGTSNPNLYWYRQAAGRGLQLLFYSVGIGQISSEVPQNLSASRPQDRQFILSSKKLLLSDSGFYLCAWSLKTGEAFFGQGTRLTVV.

This chain links TRBV9 with TRBJ2-7; 8 positions match TRBD2. CDR1 and CDR2 (germline): SGDLS, YYNGEE. With V trimmed by 4 bases and J by 6 bases, 12 bases remained unmatched. This CDR3 spans 15 amino acids. CDR3 nucleotide sequence: TGTGCCAGCAGCCCAAGTGGGACTAGAGGGGTCGAGCAGTACTTC. It codes for CASSPSGTRGVEQYF.

V and J are TRBV19 and TRBJ1-6; D might be TRBD1 (5 bases). The ends were cut back, 2 bases at V and 7 bases at J, with 12 bases in the middle. This CDR3 is 15 amino acids long. Germline-derived CDR1 and CDR2 are LNHDA and SQIVND (reference sequence). DNA for the CDR3: TGTGCCAGTAGTATACCGGACACCGTGAATTCACCCCTCCACTTT. This sequence encodes CASSIPDTVNSPLHF.